The subject of this entry is one T cell receptor (beta chain). The specificity of this receptor is unknown. The input lacks base qualities; no much larger clone sits a single base away. Amplification of TCR beta CDR3 regions was carried out from RNA transcripts. For the first round of RT-PCR on the TCR CDR3, the HTBI primer set was used together with the Qiagen OneStep RT-PCR kit. A second multiplex PCR round built the libraries, followed by size selection and purification. Paired-end sequencing of the libraries was performed with 100 bp reads on an Illumina HiSeq2000. In the original analysis: SOAPnuke was used to process the raw data, with reads discarded if the reads contained adapters or uncalled bases, had a mean Phred below 15, or lacked an exact constant-primer or identifier match. High-quality paired reads were merged with COPE v1.2.5, and unique nucleotide sequences were defined as clonotypes. MiTCR v1.1 was used to align the clonotypes against IMGT TRBV, TRBD and TRBJ reference segments. Only V-J combinations with frequency above 0.0001, covering approximately 99% of repertoires, were analysed. The TCS score was defined as the ratio of F50 (clonal expansion) to E x V (chaos), calculated using BLOSUM62-based TCRdist between CDR3 peptides within each V-J. Welch's t-statistics and random forest reduced 514 V-J features to roughly 13, which were used in a naive Bayes classifier (R e1071). The Morisita-Horn index was used to measure how similar the thyroid and blood repertoires were. TCRdb reprocessed the public reads (quality trimming at Q25 with fastp, clone calling with MiXCR) and kept in-frame beta chains. Rows merge per CDR3 protein into single entries with the most common DNA and genes. TCRdb, not the authors, supplied the V and J calls. This sample lists about 640,000 distinct CDR3 sequences; 45% were detected once. The ten biggest clones cover less than 9.5% of the sample.

Patients with uncontrolled infections, other autoimmune diseases, pregnancy or lactation were excluded. Diagnoses were established on the basis of clinical symptoms, serum thyroxine and TRAb, thyroid ultrasound, and orbital computed tomography. Total RNA was extracted with Trizol reagent, and quality was checked on an Agilent 2100 Bioanalyzer. This entry belongs to a study of T cells in Graves' hyperthyroidism and ophthalmopathy (dated by TCRdb to the late 2010s). In terms of the full investigation: A discovery cohort of approximately 100 patients, 43 with Graves' ophthalmopathy and about 60 with stable Graves' hyperthyroidism, was used to find distinguishing TCR V-J signatures. Whether ophthalmopathy could be predicted prospectively was tested in an independent validation cohort made up of approximately 19 hyperthyroidism patients plus 17 patients who later progressed to ophthalmopathy. The roughly 94 discovery patients were randomly split 7:3 into training and test sets. In over five Graves' hyperthyroidism patients, the study also compared T-cell repertoires from thyroid tissue with T-cell repertoires from blood. After sampling, hyperthyroidism patients received methimazole starting at 30 mg daily, and ophthalmopathy patients received high-dose intravenous methylprednisolone. The paper describes TCR Vbeta CDR3 sequencing of 130 to 150 peripheral blood samples, made up of about 41 ophthalmopathy patients, more than 70 hyperthyroidism patients and about 17 progressor patients.

The CDR3 has 14 amino acids, counting the end cysteine and phenylalanine. Just CDR3 DNA is preserved here, 42 bases in frame from base 1. Sequences SGHTA (CDR1) and FQGNSA (CDR2) are obtained from the germline V gene. Trimming leaves V shorter by 2 bases and J shorter by 8 bases, with the junction holding 7 bases beyond the gene matches. Study-level results and caveats: No statistical method was used to fix the sample size in advance, and group allocation was not hidden from the investigators. Most expanded thyroid clonotypes (frequency above 0.001) were also detected in blood, suggesting blood repertoires may reflect thyroid immune responses. A model built on a 13 V-J signature distinguished ophthalmopathy from stable hyperthyroidism, reaching 87.88% sensitivity and about 81% specificity in cross-validation and 80%/75% in testing. In validation, the model predicted progression to ophthalmopathy with around 71% sensitivity and 72% to 75% specificity, a median of 6.5 months before onset.

The sequence links TRBV7-2 to TRBJ1-1, and 8 junction bases match TRBD1. This TCR was sampled from an adult man with Graves' disease, either hyperthyroidism or ophthalmopathy (not recorded which). What was sequenced was peripheral blood or thyroid tissue (not recorded which). The CDR3 amino acid sequence is: CASSLSRGPAEAFF. The base sequence is TGTGCCAGCAGCTTAAGCAGGGGGCCAGCGGAAGCTTTCTTT.